This TCR beta chain was recorded in a study of shared T cell receptors in the human thymus. Sequenced by immunoSEQ multiplex PCR; TCRdb stores in-frame clones only, minus some. The repertoire has 630,000 or so clones, about 89% of them found once; the top ten carry approximately 0.0097%. These same records also appear under a second study, on human thymus T cells. From that study: Healthy Finnish infants undergoing corrective surgery for congenital heart defects provided the donor material. The thymus tissue came from resections taken during corrective heart surgery. Related research found strongly overlapping thymic repertoires in unrelated individuals.

This receptor was identified in a boy younger than two with a congenital heart defect. What was sequenced was thymocytes.

Written as DNA, the CDR3 is TGTGCCTGGAGTTCCGGGGGTCAGCCCCAGCATTTT. Its translation: CAWSSGGQPQHF. J is TRBJ1-5 and V is TRBV30; TRBD1 might be the D (5 bases). The CDR3 runs 12 residues. CDR1 is GTSNPN, CDR2 SVGIG, per germline (reference sequence). Trimming removed 2 bases at V and 6 bases at J, with 8 bases between.